What follows are 14 T cell receptor beta chains derived from one specimen sequenced in a study of cytomegalovirus exposure and HLA in healthy donors. 60 Vbeta and 13 Jbeta primers were used in PCR. Some clones are missing from TCRdb's copy, which holds only in-frame ones; the method was immunoSEQ multiplex PCR. The repertoire holds some 120,000 clones, with around 70% as singletons. Sequenced input: PBMCs. Every receptor here comes from a middle-aged woman in good health and CMV-seronegative.

The CDR3 DNA sequence: TGTGCCAGTAGTATCCGACAGGGCCCGACCGGGGAGCTGTTTTTT. It yields the protein CASSIRQGPTGELFF. The V and J genes are TRBV19 and TRBJ2-2; TRBD1 matches at 7 bases. The CDR3 is 15 amino acids. CDR1 and CDR2 from the germline V gene are LNHDA and SQIVND (reference sequence). V trimming: 3 bases; J trimming: 5 bases; junction bases outside the gene matches: 6.

The chain is built from TRBV19 and TRBJ2-5, with 13 bases lining up with TRBD2. J was trimmed by 9 bases and V by 5 bases; bases with no gene match: 30. Germline values: CDR1 LNHDA, CDR2 SQIVND (reference sequence). The CDR3 has 22 residues. The chain's CDR3 is CASSPRTSGGERKEGPKAAQYF. DNA of the CDR3: TGTGCCAGTAGTCCTCGGACTAGCGGGGGCGAGAGAAAAGAAGGGCCTAAGGCGGCCCAGTACTTC.

This chain links TRBV10-3 with TRBJ2-7, with TRBD2 matching 7 bases. Trimming removed 11 bases from V and 2 bases from J; junction bases left unmatched: 6. The length of the CDR3 is 12 residues. Germline CDR1 reads ENHRY; CDR2 reads SYGVKD. This CDR3 is CAASGSTYEQYF. CDR3 bases: TGTGCCGCTAGCGGAAGTACCTACGAGCAGTACTTC.

This clone was picked up a small number of times. V gene TRBV9 combines with J gene TRBJ2-4; D might be TRBD1 (5 bases). Germline V lookup: CDR1 SGDLS, CDR2 YYNGEE. The CDR3 consists of 15 residues. The V gene lost 3 bases and the J gene lost 0 bases, with 10 bases spanning the gap. The chain's CDR3 is CASSAGLLAKNIQYF. DNA for the CDR3: TGTGCCAGCAGCGCAGGGTTACTAGCCAAAAACATTCAGTACTTC.

The V and J genes are TRBV7-9 and TRBJ2-3, with 9 bases identical to TRBD1. The CDR3 contains 12 residues. Germline loops: CDR1 SEHNR, CDR2 FQNEAQ (reference sequence). The junction had 9 bases not matched to a gene; V was cut back by 7 bases and J by 13 bases. CDR3 in DNA: TGTGCCAGCACCCGAGAGGACAGGGGAAAGTATTTT. This gives the protein CASTREDRGKYF.

This sequence joins TRBV7-9 and TRBJ2-7; perhaps TRBD2 as D (6 bases). Germline V gives CDR1 SEHNR, CDR2 FQNEAQ (reference sequence). This CDR3 comprises 16 residues. Trimming removed 1 base from V and 0 bases from J, with 13 bases in between. This CDR3 is CASSLEEGLSSYEQYF. CDR3 bases: TGTGCCAGCAGCTTAGAGGAGGGTCTGAGCTCCTACGAGCAGTACTTC.

This clone appeared a few times. This rearrangement joins TRBV27 to TRBJ2-7; possibly TRBD2 for D (6 bases). The germline V and J ends were trimmed by 3 bases and 3 bases, with 15 bases remaining between them. CDR1 is MNHEY, CDR2 SMNVEV, per germline (reference sequence). This CDR3 is 15 amino acids long. The CDR3 nucleotides read TGTGCCAGCAGTTTTGGCGGGGACGCCAACTACGAGCAGTACTTC. This encodes CASSFGGDANYEQYF.

The chain recombines TRBV7-2 with TRBJ2-3; 15 positions agree with TRBD2. Germline CDR1 SGHTA, CDR2 FQGNSA. The V gene end was trimmed by 4 bases and the J gene end by 5 bases; junction bases not matched to a gene: 4. CDR3 size: 16 residues. The CDR3 DNA sequence: TGTGCCAGCAGCTCAGGACTAGCGGGGGGGGTAGATACGCAGTATTTT. Translated: CASSSGLAGGVDTQYF.

The V call is TRBV6-6, the J call TRBJ2-3; D unresolved. Trimming cost V 3 bases and J 2 bases, with 12 bases left between them. CDR1 is MNHNY, CDR2 SVGAGI, per germline (reference sequence). CDR3 size: 15 residues. The CDR3 loop is CASSYGETNTDTQYF. The CDR3 DNA reads TGTGCCAGCAGTTATGGCGAAACTAACACAGATACGCAGTATTTT.

The chain employs TRBV15 and TRBJ2-5; TRBD1 matches 8 bases. V shed 3 bases, J shed 4 bases, and the junction held 4 bases outside the gene matches. Germline values: CDR1 LNHNV, CDR2 YYDKDF (reference sequence). This CDR3 region has 14 residues. Here the CDR3 DNA reads TGTGCCACCAGCAGTGGACAGGGAGGAGAGACCCAGTACTTC. This gives the protein CATSSGQGGETQYF. Full variable domain (outside the CDR3, taken from reference TRBV15 and TRBJ2-5): DAMVIQNPRYQVTQFGKPVTLSCSQTLNHNVMYWYQQKSSQAPKLLFHYYDKDFNNEADTPDNFQSRRPNTSFCFLDIRSPGLGDTAMYLCATSSGQGGETQYFGPGTRLLVL.

V gene TRBV7-2 combines with J gene TRBJ2-5; 13 positions agree with TRBD2. Germline-derived CDR1 and CDR2 are SGHTA and FQGNSA. The V and J ends lost 4 bases and 7 bases, in that order; junction bases with no gene match: 3. This CDR3 region has 14 residues. In nucleotides, the CDR3 is TGTGCCAGCAGCTCAACTAGCGGGGGGGGGACCCAGTACTTC. It is translated as CASSSTSGGGTQYF.

In this sample, this clone turned up a few times. This chain connects TRBV6-1 to TRBJ2-1; 11 bases match TRBD2. V dropped 2 bases and J dropped 0; count of bases not matched to a gene: 0. The CDR3 spans 16 residues. The germline CDR1 and CDR2 sequences are MNHNS and SASEGT. The CDR3 is CASSETSGSSYNEQFF. CDR3 sequence (DNA): TGTGCCAGCAGTGAAACTAGCGGGAGCTCCTACAATGAGCAGTTCTTC.

This sequence joins TRBV6-5 and TRBJ2-5; TRBD1 is a possible D gene (6 bases). CDR3 length: 15 residues. CDR1 and CDR2 from the germline V gene are MNHEY and SVGAGI. V lost 3 bases to trimming and J lost 5 bases, with 16 bases between them. The CDR3 DNA follows: TGTGCCAGCAGTTATAGAGCAGGGGTAGTCGAGACCCAGTACTTC. This gives the protein CASSYRAGVVETQYF.

The V gene is TRBV6-5, the J gene TRBJ1-6; TRBD1 might be the D (6 bases). This CDR3 is built from 12 residues. Trimming stripped 8 bases from V and 8 bases from J, with 10 bases between. Germline V lookup: CDR1 MNHEY, CDR2 SVGAGI. CDR3 protein: CASGGGYSPLHF. The CDR3 DNA sequence: TGTGCCAGCGGGGGCGGCTATTCACCCCTCCACTTT.